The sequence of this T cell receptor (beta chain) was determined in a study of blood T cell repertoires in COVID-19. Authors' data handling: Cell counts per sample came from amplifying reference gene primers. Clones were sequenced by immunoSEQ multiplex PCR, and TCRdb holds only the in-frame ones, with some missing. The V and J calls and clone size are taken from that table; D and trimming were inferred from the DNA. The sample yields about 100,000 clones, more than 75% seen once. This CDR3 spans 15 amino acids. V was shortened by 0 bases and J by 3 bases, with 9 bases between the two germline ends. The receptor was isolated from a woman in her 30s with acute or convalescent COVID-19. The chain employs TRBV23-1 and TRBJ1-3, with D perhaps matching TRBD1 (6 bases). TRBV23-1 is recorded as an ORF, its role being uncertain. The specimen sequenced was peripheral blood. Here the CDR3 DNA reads TGCGCCAGCAGTCAATCCAAGACAGGTGGAAACACCATATATTTT. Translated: CASSQSKTGGNTIYF.